This T cell receptor (beta chain) originates from a study of T cells in Graves' hyperthyroidism and ophthalmopathy. Study-wide points: Most thyroid clonotypes expanded above 0.001 were also detected in blood.

Amplified TCR beta CDR3 regions derived from RNA transcripts. The TCR CDR3 was amplified in a first-round RT-PCR using the HTBI primer set. TCRdb reprocessed the multiplex PCR reads via MiXCR and lists one record per CDR3 protein. The repertoire holds over 400,000 distinct CDR3 sequences, with approximately 23% as singletons. Patients showing uncontrolled infection, other autoimmune disease, pregnancy or lactation were ineligible. For this clonotype: Its antigen is still unknown.

This receptor was obtained from a woman in her 70s with Graves' ophthalmopathy. Sequencing was performed on blood.

The CDR3 nucleotides are TGTGCCAGCGAACCGGACAGGGTGGGAAAACTGTTTTTT. As protein: CASEPDRVGKLFF. The V gene is TRBV19, the J gene TRBJ1-4; 8 nucleotides line up with TRBD1. The V gene's germline CDR1 is LNHDA and CDR2 SQIVND (reference sequence). After removal of 9 bases from V and 10 bases from J, the junction contained 10 bases not matched to a gene. This CDR3 has 13 residues.